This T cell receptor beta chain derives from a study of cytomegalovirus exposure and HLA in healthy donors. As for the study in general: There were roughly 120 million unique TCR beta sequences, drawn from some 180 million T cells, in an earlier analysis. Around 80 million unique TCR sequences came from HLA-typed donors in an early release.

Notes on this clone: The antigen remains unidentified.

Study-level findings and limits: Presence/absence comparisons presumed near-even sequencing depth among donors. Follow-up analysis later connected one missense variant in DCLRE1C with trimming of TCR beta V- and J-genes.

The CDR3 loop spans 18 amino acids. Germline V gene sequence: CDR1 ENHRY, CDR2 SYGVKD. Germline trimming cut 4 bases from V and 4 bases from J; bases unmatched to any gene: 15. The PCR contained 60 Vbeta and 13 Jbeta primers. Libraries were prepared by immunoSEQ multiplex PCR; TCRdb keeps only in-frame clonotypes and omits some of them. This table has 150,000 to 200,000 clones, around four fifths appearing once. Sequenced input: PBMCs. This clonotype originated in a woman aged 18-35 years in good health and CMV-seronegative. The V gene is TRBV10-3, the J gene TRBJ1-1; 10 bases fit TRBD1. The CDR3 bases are TGTGCCATCAGTGGGGGGACAGGGGCGTCCTCTTTGGGCACTGAAGCTTTCTTT. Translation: CAISGGTGASSLGTEAFF.